A selection of T cell receptor beta chains follows, all from one sample in a study of technical replicates of blood from a handful of donors. Measured with immunoSEQ multiplex PCR; TCRdb has only the in-frame clones, and not every one. Of around 79,000 clones in the sample, about 90% were seen once. Sequencing input: T cells isolated from PBMCs. These receptors all stem from a human donor in good health. Some clones in this sample may be carry-over from other donors' samples. Each CDR3 is given with its conserved first and last residue. A D gene is named only where the DNA matches it firmly. Only some rows state a clone size, as once, few, many or a class for expanded clones.

V	D	size	J	DNA	CDR3
TRBV29-1	NA	NA	TRBJ1-2	TGCAGCACTCTCTTGGGAGCTAACTATGGCTACACCTTC	CSTLLGANYGYTF
TRBV5-1	TRBD1	NA	TRBJ2-7	TGCGCCAGCAGCGGGATGGGGACAGGGCTTTACGAGCAGTACTTC	CASSGMGTGLYEQYF
TRBV20-1	TRBD1	NA	TRBJ1-1	TGCAGTACAAACAGGGGAACTGAAGCTTTCTTT	CSTNRGTEAFF
TRBV9	NA	NA	TRBJ2-1	TGTGCCAGCCAGGGAAGCGCCTACAATGAGCAGTTCTTC	CASQGSAYNEQFF
TRBV10-1	NA	NA	TRBJ2-1	TGCGCCAGCAGTGAGTACAGGGATAACAATGAGCAGTTCTTC	CASSEYRDNNEQFF
TRBV11-3	TRBD2	NA	TRBJ2-2	TGTGCCAGCAGCACCCGGACTAGCGGGAGCGGGACCGGGGAGCTGTTTTTT	CASSTRTSGSGTGELFF
TRBV5-5	TRBD1	NA	TRBJ1-3	TGTGCCAGCAGCTGGGGCGGGACAGGGGCTGGAAACACCATATATTTT	CASSWGGTGAGNTIYF
TRBV9	NA	NA	TRBJ1-5	TGTGCCAGCTCCCGCGACATGTCAAATCAGCCCCAGCATTTT	CASSRDMSNQPQHF
TRBV9	TRBD1	NA	TRBJ1-3	TGTGCCAGCAGCGGTGGGACAGGGATCTCTGGAAACACCATATATTTT	CASSGGTGISGNTIYF
TRBV7-2	TRBD1	NA	TRBJ1-5	TGTGCCAGCAGCCCCCGACAGGGTGCTCAGCCCCAGCATTTT	CASSPRQGAQPQHF
TRBV11-2	TRBD1	NA	TRBJ1-3	TGTGCCAGCAGCTTAGGACCACAGGGGGCAGGAAACACCATATATTTT	CASSLGPQGAGNTIYF
TRBV6-1	NA	once	TRBJ2-1	TGTGCCAGCATCATTACAGGATTCTTTTGGGGTGAGCAGTTCTTC	CASIITGFFWGEQFF
TRBV6-5	TRBD2	once	TRBJ2-1	TGTGCCAGCAGGGCGGGACTAGCGGGAGTAAATGAGCAGTTCTTC	CASRAGLAGVNEQFF
TRBV29-1	NA	NA	TRBJ2-3	TGCAGCGTTGAGGGGGGCAGCGGGACCACAGATACGCAGTATTTT	CSVEGGSGTTDTQYF
TRBV2	NA	NA	TRBJ1-5	TGTGCCAGCAGTGTTGGTGGCCATATTAATCAGCCCCAGCATTTT	CASSVGGHINQPQHF
TRBV7-9	NA	NA	TRBJ2-5	TGTGCCAGCACAAGTATGGCCGAGACCCAGTACTTC	CASTSMAETQYF